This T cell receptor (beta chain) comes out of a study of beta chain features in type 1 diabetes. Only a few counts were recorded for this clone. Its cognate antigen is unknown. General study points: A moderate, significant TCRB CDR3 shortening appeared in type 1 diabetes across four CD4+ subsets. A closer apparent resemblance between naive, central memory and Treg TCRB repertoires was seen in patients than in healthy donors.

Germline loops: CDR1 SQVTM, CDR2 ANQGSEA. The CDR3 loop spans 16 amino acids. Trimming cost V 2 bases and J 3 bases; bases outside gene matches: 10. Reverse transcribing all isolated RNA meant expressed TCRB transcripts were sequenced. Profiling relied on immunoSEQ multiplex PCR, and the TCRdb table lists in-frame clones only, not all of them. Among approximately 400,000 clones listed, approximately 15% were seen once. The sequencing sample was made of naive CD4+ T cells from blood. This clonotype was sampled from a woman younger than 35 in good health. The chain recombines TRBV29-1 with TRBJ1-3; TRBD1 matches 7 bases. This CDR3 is CSVERPQGVSGNTIYF. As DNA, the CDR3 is TGCAGCGTTGAACGACCCCAGGGGGTCAGTGGAAACACCATATATTTT. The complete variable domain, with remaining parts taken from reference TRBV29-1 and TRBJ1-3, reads SAVISQKPSRDICQRGTSLTIQCQVDSQVTMMFWYRQQPGQSLTLIATANQGSEATYESGFVIDKFPISRPNLTFSTLTVSNMSPEDSSIYLCSVERPQGVSGNTIYFGEGSWLTVV.